One sample yielded the 3 T cell receptor beta chains listed below, sequenced in a study of shared clonotypes between healthy human individuals. The assay was immunoSEQ multiplex PCR, and TCRdb's table has in-frame clones only and misses some. The sample lists roughly 300,000 clones, 73% occurring once. Sequenced input: memory CD4+ T cells sorted from blood. The subset: CD45RA-negative fraction. The receptors come from a man aged 30 to 45 in good health.

The J gene is TRBJ1-5, the V gene TRBV6-6; D is undetermined. V was trimmed by 7 bases and J by 6 bases, leaving 13 bases between them. In germline, CDR1 is MNHNY, CDR2 SVGAGI (reference sequence). The CDR3 length is 13 residues. The CDR3 is CASTHREVQPQHF. The DNA for the CDR3 is TGTGCCAGCACCCACCGGGAGGTTCAGCCCCAGCATTTT.

This chain connects TRBV4-3 to TRBJ2-2; 9 bases fit TRBD1. Germline V lookup: CDR1 LGHNA, CDR2 YSLEER. V was clipped by 5 bases and J by 6 bases; unmatched bases: 13. The CDR3 contains 17 residues. CDR3 nucleotide sequence: TGCGCCAGCAGCTTGGGTGTCTCGGGACAGGGAGCCGGGGAGCTGTTTTTT. It yields the protein CASSLGVSGQGAGELFF.

The chain combines TRBV28 with TRBJ1-5, with 8 bases lining up with TRBD1. The V gene's germline CDR1 is MDHEN and CDR2 SYDVKM. The CDR3 length is 17 residues. The V and J ends lost 6 bases and 1 base, in that order; junction bases with no gene match: 11. CDR3 coding DNA: TGTGCCAGCAGACCTCGGACAGGGCCTATGAGCAATCAGCCCCAGCATTTT. This translates into CASRPRTGPMSNQPQHF.